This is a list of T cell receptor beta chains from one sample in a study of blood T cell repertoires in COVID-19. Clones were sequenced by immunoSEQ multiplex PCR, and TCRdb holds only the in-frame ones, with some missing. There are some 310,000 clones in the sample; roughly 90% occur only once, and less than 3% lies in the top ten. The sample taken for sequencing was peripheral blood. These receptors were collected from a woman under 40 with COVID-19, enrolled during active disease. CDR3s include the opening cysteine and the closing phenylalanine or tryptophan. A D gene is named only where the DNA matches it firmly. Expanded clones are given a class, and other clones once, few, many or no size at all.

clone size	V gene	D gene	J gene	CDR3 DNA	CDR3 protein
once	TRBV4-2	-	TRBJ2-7	TGTGCCAGCAGCCAAGTAGGCCAGGGGGGTCAGGAGCAGTACTTC	CASSQVGQGGQEQYF
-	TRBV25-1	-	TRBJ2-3	TGTGCCAGCAGTCTGACTAGTGATACGCAGTATTTT	CASSLTSDTQYF
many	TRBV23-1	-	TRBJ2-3	TGCGCCACCCGACGGGTAAATACGCAGTATTTT	CATRRVNTQYF
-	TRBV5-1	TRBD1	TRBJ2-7	TGCGCCAGCAGCAAAATATGGGACAGTTCCTACGAGCAGTACTTC	CASSKIWDSSYEQYF
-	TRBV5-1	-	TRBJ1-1	TGCGCCAGCAGCCTCGGGATGAACACTGAAGCTTTCTTT	CASSLGMNTEAFF
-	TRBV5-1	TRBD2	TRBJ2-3	TGCGCCAGCAGCGGGACTAGCGGGAAGTTTCCAGATACGCAGTATTTT	CASSGTSGKFPDTQYF
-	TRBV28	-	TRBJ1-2	TGTGCCAGCAGTCAAACTTACAGGGACCCCTATGGCTACACCTTC	CASSQTYRDPYGYTF
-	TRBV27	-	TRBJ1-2	TGTGCCAGCAGTCCCCAAGGGGGAGGGCTATACTATGGCTACACCTTC	CASSPQGGGLYYGYTF
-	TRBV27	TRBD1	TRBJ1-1	TGTGCCAGCAGTACAACTACAGGGGGGATCACTGAAGCTTTCTTT	CASSTTTGGITEAFF
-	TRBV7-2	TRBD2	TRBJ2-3	TGTGCCAGCAGCTTAGGGAGAGGGAGGGCCTACGATACGCAGTATTTT	CASSLGRGRAYDTQYF
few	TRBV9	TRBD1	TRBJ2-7	TGTGCCAGCAGCTTAGACAGGGGGCGAGAGCAGTACTTC	CASSLDRGREQYF
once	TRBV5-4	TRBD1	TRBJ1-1	TGTGCCAGCAGCTCAGGGGGCTCGAACACTGAAGCTTTCTTT	CASSSGGSNTEAFF
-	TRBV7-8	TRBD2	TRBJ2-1	TGTGCCAGCAGCCGTATAGCGGGAGAGCATGAGCAGTTCTTC	CASSRIAGEHEQFF
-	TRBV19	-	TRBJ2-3	TGTGCCAGTAGACCGGGAAGCGCCTTCGCAGATACGCAGTATTTT	CASRPGSAFADTQYF
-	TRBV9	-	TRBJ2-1	TGTGCCAGCAGCGCATCCCTGACTAGAGCCGGGGTCTTC	CASSASLTRAGVF
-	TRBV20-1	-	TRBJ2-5	TGCAGTGCTAGTTTCGGGGGAGAGACCCAGTACTTC	CSASFGGETQYF
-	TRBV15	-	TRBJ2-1	TGTGCCACCAGCAGAGATCGGCAGGATTACAATGAGCAGTTCTTC	CATSRDRQDYNEQFF
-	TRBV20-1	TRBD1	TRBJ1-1	TGCAGTGCCAGTAGACAGGGCGAAGCTTTCTTT	CSASRQGEAFF
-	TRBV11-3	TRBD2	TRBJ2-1	TGTGCCAGCAGCTTAGGGGGGGGATTGTCCTACAATGAGCAGTTCTTC	CASSLGGGLSYNEQFF
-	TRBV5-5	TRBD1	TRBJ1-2	TGTGCCAGCAGCTACCGGGACAGTTACTATGGCTACACCTTC	CASSYRDSYYGYTF